One sample yielded the 12 T cell receptor beta chains listed below, sequenced in a study of blood T cell repertoires in COVID-19. This table comes from immunoSEQ multiplex PCR, and its TCRdb copy is limited to in-frame clones, with some not included. The sample lists some 97,000 clones, roughly 90% occurring once. The material sequenced was peripheral blood. The receptors derive from a man aged 50 to 60 with active COVID-19.

The chain is built from TRBV7-9 and TRBJ2-1, with a weak D call TRBD1 (5 bases). V was pared by 0 bases and J by 9 bases, with 15 bases between. CDR3 length equals 15 residues. Germline V lookup: CDR1 SEHNR, CDR2 FQNEAQ (reference sequence). CDR3 coding DNA: TGTGCCAGCAGCTTAGCGGTAGGGGCGCTTAGTGAGCAGTTCTTC. This sequence encodes CASSLAVGALSEQFF.

This chain joins TRBV7-8 and TRBJ2-1, with D unresolved. This CDR3 has 15 amino acids. V lost 5 bases and J 2 bases, leaving 13 bases between the germline ends. The germline V gene encodes CDR1 SGHVS and CDR2 FQNEAQ. The CDR3 is CASSDTYPPYNEQFF. DNA of the CDR3: TGTGCCAGCAGCGACACTTATCCCCCCTACAATGAGCAGTTCTTC.

CDR3 loop: CASSKGTSGISTDTQYF. CDR3 in DNA: TGCGCCAGCAGCAAAGGGACTAGCGGGATTAGCACAGATACGCAGTATTTT. V and J are TRBV5-1 and TRBJ2-3; 13 nucleotides agree with TRBD2. This CDR3 has 17 amino acids. CDR1 SGHRS and CDR2 YFSETQ come from the germline V gene. The V gene end was trimmed by 4 bases and the J gene end by 0 bases; junction bases not matched to a gene: 5.

This clone was seen ten or more times. The CDR3 loop reads CASSQQLGGGGAANTGELFF. The CDR3 DNA reads TGCGCCAGCAGCCAACAACTGGGGGGGGGTGGAGCCGCGAACACCGGGGAGCTGTTTTTT. The chain has TRBV4-1 and TRBJ2-2, with 7 nucleotides matching TRBD2. Germline V gene lookup returns CDR1 MGHRA and CDR2 YSYEKL. The CDR3 runs 20 residues. V shed 2 bases and J 0 bases; nucleotides not matched to a gene: 15.

The CDR3 DNA reads as TGTGCCAGCAGCCCATCCTACAGGGGGGCCTACAATGAGCAGTTCTTC. As protein: CASSPSYRGAYNEQFF. The rearrangement links TRBV11-2 to TRBJ2-1; the match to TRBD1 covers 8 bases. The germline V gene has CDR1 SGHAT and CDR2 FQNNGV. The CDR3 is 16 amino acids. J was trimmed by 2 bases and V by 5 bases; bases with no gene match: 8.

This chain links TRBV28 with TRBJ1-4; 8 positions match TRBD1. The CDR3 runs to 14 residues. The germline gives CDR1 MDHEN, CDR2 SYDVKM. V dropped 4 bases and J dropped 4; count of bases not matched to a gene: 2. CDR3 sequence reads: CASSSGGSNEKLFF. The CDR3 bases are TGTGCCAGCAGTTCAGGGGGCAGTAATGAAAAACTGTTTTTT.

J is TRBJ1-1 and V is TRBV21-1. TRBV21-1 is recorded as a pseudogene. CDR3 length: 15 residues. The chain's CDR3 is CASTPKGGPGTEAFF. CDR3 nucleotides: TGTGCCAGCACTCCTAAGGGGGGGCCGGGCACTGAAGCTTTCTTT.

The chain has TRBV2 and TRBJ1-1; D unresolved. This CDR3 comprises 14 residues. Germline V gene data show CDR1 as SNHLY and CDR2 as FYNNEI. Trimming removed 2 bases at V and 10 bases at J, with 17 bases between. The DNA of the CDR3 is TGTGCCAGCAGTGAATTGCGGGCGGACGGTGGAGCTTTCTTT. This codes for CASSELRADGGAFF. The whole variable domain, remainder taken from reference TRBV2 and TRBJ1-1, is EPEVTQTPSHQVTQMGQEVILRCVPISNHLYFYWYRQILGQKVEFLVSFYNNEISEKSEIFDDQFSVERPDGSNFTLKIRSTKLEDSAMYFCASSELRADGGAFFGQGTRLTVV.

V usage is TRBV4-1 and J usage is TRBJ1-6, with D tentatively TRBD1 (5 bases). Germline-derived CDR1 and CDR2 are MGHRA and YSYEKL. V was clipped by 4 bases and J by 7 bases, with 17 bases between them. This CDR3 is built from 16 residues. The CDR3 reads CASSRVQGGLNSPLHF. The CDR3 DNA follows: TGCGCCAGCAGCCGTGTCCAGGGCGGATTAAATTCACCCCTCCACTTT.

This clone was seen a few times. The genes are TRBV5-1 and TRBJ1-4; 7 nucleotides line up with TRBD1. In germline, CDR1 is SGHRS, CDR2 YFSETQ. With V trimmed by 4 bases and J by 6 bases, 6 bases remained unmatched. The CDR3 has 14 amino acids. This CDR3 is CASSQQGKDEKLFF. In nucleotides, the CDR3 is TGCGCCAGCAGCCAACAGGGGAAGGATGAAAAACTGTTTTTT.

The chain has TRBV7-8 and TRBJ1-4; unclear D gene. V was cut by 1 base and J by 7 bases, with 7 bases left in between. The germline V gene encodes CDR1 SGHVS and CDR2 FQNEAQ. The CDR3 is 13 amino acids. The CDR3 here is CASSLDRGEKLFF. The CDR3 bases are TGTGCCAGCAGCTTAGACCGGGGTGAAAAACTGTTTTTT.

This sequence joins TRBV5-1 and TRBJ1-2, with D possibly TRBD1 on 6 matching bases. This CDR3 spans 13 amino acids. CDR1 is SGHRS, CDR2 YFSETQ, per germline. The V and J ends lost 4 bases and 4 bases respectively, with 11 bases between them. CDR3 protein: CASSTQQGYGYTF. The CDR3 DNA reads TGCGCCAGCAGCACCCAACAGGGCTATGGCTACACCTTC.